The TCR beta chain under discussion was sequenced for a study of T-cell memory formation after mild COVID-19. Per germline, CDR1 DFQATT and CDR2 SNEGSKA (reference sequence). V lost 3 bases, J lost 10 bases, and 8 bases stayed unmatched. This CDR3 is built from 14 residues. The TCR alpha and TCR beta cDNA libraries, bearing sample barcodes and UMIs, were generated by 5'RACE using constant-segment primers. Each CDR3 protein is one row after TCRdb ran MiXCR on the 5' RACE reads. The sample contains about 560,000 distinct CDR3 sequences, roughly 17% of which appear only once. The sequence derives from an adult woman who had mild COVID-19 (a few samples of this study predate the infection). Cell type and time point are not known. The rearrangement uses TRBV20-1 and TRBJ1-6, with TRBD1 identical over 8 bases. Sequencing was done on a sample of PBMCs or a T cell subset sorted from them (not recorded which). The DNA of the CDR3 is TGCAGTGCTAGTGCTGGGACAGGATTGTCACCCCTCCACTTT. It translates to CSASAGTGLSPLHF.